The T cell receptor (beta chain) described here comes from a study of patients and donors after allogeneic stem cell transplantation. One entry per CDR3 protein, called by TCRdb with MiXCR from the RT-PCR reads. Of roughly 200,000 distinct CDR3 sequences in the sample, around 41% are singletons; the top ten hold roughly 11%. This clonotype showed up just a few times. V lost 4 bases, J lost 5 bases, and 14 bases lay in between. Germline V gene lookup returns CDR1 SQVTM and CDR2 ANQGSEA. The CDR3 loop spans 13 amino acids. This TCR derives from a human donor who was either an allogeneic HSCT recipient or a stem cell or donor lymphocyte infusion donor (not recorded which). It is not recorded whose cells these are; they may come from a transplant donor. Sequencing was carried out using blood, either unsorted or a sorted T cell fraction (not recorded which). V and J are TRBV29-1 and TRBJ1-1; D is unresolved. The CDR3 protein is CSVVARELTEAFF. The CDR3 DNA reads TGCAGCGTTGTAGCTAGGGAATTAACTGAAGCTTTCTTT.